These T cell receptor beta chains were read from a single sample in a study of blood T cell repertoires in COVID-19. The assay was immunoSEQ multiplex PCR, and TCRdb's table has in-frame clones only and misses some. This sample yields about 68,000 clones, of which around 87% are seen a single time; about 6.6% belongs to the top ten. Sequencing was done on a sample of peripheral blood. These receptors all come from a man aged 45-65 years with active COVID-19. Each CDR3 is given with its conserved first and last residue. D genes are given only for firm matches. Size tells how often a clone was seen (once, few, many) or the class of an expanded clone, and some rows leave it out.

d_call: .
j_call: TRBJ1-1
v_call: TRBV7-3
clone_size: .
cdr3_aa: CASSSTLNTEAFF
cdr3_nt: TGTGCCAGCAGCTCCACATTAAACACTGAAGCTTTCTTT

d_call: TRBD1
j_call: TRBJ1-6
v_call: TRBV28
clone_size: .
cdr3_aa: CASSFTGGWSPLHF
cdr3_nt: TGTGCCAGCAGTTTCACAGGGGGCTGGTCACCCCTCCACTTT

d_call: .
j_call: TRBJ1-1
v_call: TRBV29-1
clone_size: .
cdr3_aa: CSVDEGRTEAFF
cdr3_nt: TGCAGCGTTGATGAGGGTCGGACTGAAGCTTTCTTT

d_call: .
j_call: TRBJ2-7
v_call: TRBV11-2
clone_size: .
cdr3_aa: CASSLPDSYEQYF
cdr3_nt: TGTGCCAGCAGCCTACCGGACAGCTACGAGCAGTACTTC

d_call: .
j_call: TRBJ2-3
v_call: TRBV28
clone_size: .
cdr3_aa: CASSYGLITEDTQYF
cdr3_nt: TGTGCCAGCAGTTACGGACTCATCACGGAAGATACGCAGTATTTT

d_call: TRBD1
j_call: TRBJ2-3
v_call: TRBV28
clone_size: few
cdr3_aa: CAGRTGTDTDTQYF
cdr3_nt: TGTGCCGGACGGACAGGGACAGACACAGATACGCAGTATTTT

d_call: .
j_call: TRBJ2-5
v_call: TRBV9
clone_size: .
cdr3_aa: CASSVSVQETQYF
cdr3_nt: TGTGCCAGCAGCGTAAGCGTCCAAGAGACCCAGTACTTC

d_call: .
j_call: TRBJ2-5
v_call: TRBV14
clone_size: .
cdr3_aa: CASSQDGTQTRTQYF
cdr3_nt: TGTGCCAGCAGCCAGGACGGGACTCAGACGAGGACCCAGTACTTC

d_call: .
j_call: TRBJ2-3
v_call: TRBV20-1
clone_size: .
cdr3_aa: CSASGPATGTQYF
cdr3_nt: TGCAGTGCTAGTGGCCCAGCGACTGGTACGCAGTATTTT

d_call: .
j_call: TRBJ1-2
v_call: TRBV19
clone_size: .
cdr3_aa: CASSIGVNYGYTF
cdr3_nt: TGTGCCAGTAGTATCGGGGTTAACTATGGCTACACCTTC

d_call: .
j_call: TRBJ1-1
v_call: TRBV27
clone_size: .
cdr3_aa: CASTLKPGRANTEAFF
cdr3_nt: TGTGCCAGCACCCTTAAACCAGGCAGAGCGAACACTGAAGCTTTCTTT

d_call: .
j_call: TRBJ1-1
v_call: TRBV11-3
clone_size: .
cdr3_aa: CASSLDGSLNTEAFF
cdr3_nt: TGTGCCAGCAGCTTAGACGGTTCTCTGAACACTGAAGCTTTCTTT

d_call: TRBD1
j_call: TRBJ2-5
v_call: TRBV7-2
clone_size: .
cdr3_aa: CASSPWGQAQETQYF
cdr3_nt: TGTGCCAGCAGCCCCTGGGGACAGGCCCAAGAGACCCAGTACTTC

d_call: TRBD1
j_call: TRBJ1-6
v_call: TRBV2
clone_size: .
cdr3_aa: CASRARDRAGALHF
cdr3_nt: TGTGCCAGCAGGGCCCGTGACAGGGCCGGGGCCCTCCACTTT

d_call: .
j_call: TRBJ2-7
v_call: TRBV15
clone_size: .
cdr3_aa: CATSRSFYEQYF
cdr3_nt: TGTGCCACCAGCAGATCATTCTACGAGCAGTACTTC

d_call: .
j_call: TRBJ1-5
v_call: TRBV5-5
clone_size: .
cdr3_aa: CASSRQGVTPNQPQHF
cdr3_nt: TGTGCCAGCAGCCGCCAGGGCGTAACTCCCAATCAGCCCCAGCATTTT

d_call: .
j_call: TRBJ1-2
v_call: TRBV2
clone_size: large
cdr3_aa: CASTEDSSYGYTF
cdr3_nt: TGTGCCAGCACCGAGGACAGCTCCTATGGCTACACCTTC

d_call: TRBD2
j_call: TRBJ2-1
v_call: TRBV19
clone_size: .
cdr3_aa: CASSPQLASSSYNEQFF
cdr3_nt: TGTGCCAGTAGTCCCCAACTAGCGTCGAGCTCCTACAATGAGCAGTTCTTC

d_call: TRBD1
j_call: TRBJ1-6
v_call: TRBV6-5
clone_size: few
cdr3_aa: CASSIGTGENSPLHF
cdr3_nt: TGTGCCAGCAGTATTGGGACAGGGGAGAATTCACCCCTCCACTTT

d_call: .
j_call: TRBJ1-5
v_call: TRBV5-1
clone_size: few
cdr3_aa: CASSLAGNQPQHF
cdr3_nt: TGCGCCAGCAGCTTGGCCGGGAATCAGCCCCAGCATTTT

d_call: TRBD1
j_call: TRBJ1-5
v_call: TRBV7-2
clone_size: .
cdr3_aa: CASSLSQGALYSNQPQHF
cdr3_nt: TGTGCCAGCAGCCTTTCACAGGGGGCCCTTTATAGCAATCAGCCCCAGCATTTT

d_call: TRBD2
j_call: TRBJ2-5
v_call: TRBV10-3
clone_size: .
cdr3_aa: CAIGKTSGRLGETQYF
cdr3_nt: TGTGCCATCGGGAAGACTAGCGGGAGGTTGGGAGAGACCCAGTACTTC

d_call: TRBD2
j_call: TRBJ2-7
v_call: TRBV28
clone_size: .
cdr3_aa: CASSPRLAGVGEQYF
cdr3_nt: TGTGCCAGCAGTCCAAGGCTAGCGGGAGTGGGGGAGCAGTACTTC

d_call: .
j_call: TRBJ2-5
v_call: TRBV7-8
clone_size: .
cdr3_aa: CASSLYRARTWETQYF
cdr3_nt: TGTGCCAGCAGTTTATACAGGGCCCGTACTTGGGAGACCCAGTACTTC

d_call: .
j_call: TRBJ1-6
v_call: TRBV6-5
clone_size: .
cdr3_aa: CASSYLGAGWGSPLHF
cdr3_nt: TGTGCCAGCAGTTACTTAGGTGCAGGGTGGGGTTCACCCCTCCACTTT

d_call: .
j_call: TRBJ1-6
v_call: TRBV27
clone_size: .
cdr3_aa: CASSPTMNSPLHF
cdr3_nt: TGTGCCAGCAGTCCAACAATGAATTCACCCCTCCACTTT

d_call: TRBD1
j_call: TRBJ1-5
v_call: TRBV7-7
clone_size: .
cdr3_aa: CASSSGTGQPQHF
cdr3_nt: TGTGCCAGCAGCTCAGGGACAGGCCAGCCCCAGCATTTT

d_call: TRBD1
j_call: TRBJ1-4
v_call: TRBV19
clone_size: once
cdr3_aa: CASSLQGPTNEKLFF
cdr3_nt: TGTGCCAGTAGCCTACAGGGGCCAACTAATGAAAAACTGTTTTTT

d_call: TRBD1
j_call: TRBJ2-7
v_call: TRBV11-1
clone_size: .
cdr3_aa: CASSSGTGTYEQYF
cdr3_nt: TGTGCCAGCAGCTCCGGGACAGGGACCTACGAGCAGTACTTC

d_call: .
j_call: TRBJ1-1
v_call: TRBV12-3/TRBV12-4
clone_size: .
cdr3_aa: CASSRVPNTEAFF
cdr3_nt: TGTGCCAGCAGTCGGGTTCCGAACACTGAAGCTTTCTTT

d_call: .
j_call: TRBJ1-5
v_call: TRBV27
clone_size: .
cdr3_aa: CASSSGGGPNQPQHF
cdr3_nt: TGTGCCAGCTCTTCCGGGGGAGGGCCCAATCAGCCCCAGCATTTT

d_call: TRBD1
j_call: TRBJ1-1
v_call: TRBV14
clone_size: .
cdr3_aa: CASSRQGLVNTEAFF
cdr3_nt: TGTGCCAGCAGTCGACAGGGGCTAGTGAACACTGAAGCTTTCTTT

d_call: .
j_call: TRBJ2-3
v_call: TRBV6-2/TRBV6-3
clone_size: .
cdr3_aa: CASSYFETAAVHTQYF
cdr3_nt: TGTGCCAGCAGTTATTTTGAGACAGCCGCGGTCCATACGCAGTATTTT

d_call: TRBD1
j_call: TRBJ1-1
v_call: TRBV28
clone_size: .
cdr3_aa: CASSVGGGWNTEAFF
cdr3_nt: TGTGCCAGCAGTGTTGGAGGGGGCTGGAACACTGAAGCTTTCTTT

d_call: .
j_call: TRBJ1-1
v_call: TRBV28
clone_size: .
cdr3_aa: CASHTAGAMNTEAFF
cdr3_nt: TGTGCCAGCCACACCGCGGGGGCCATGAACACTGAAGCTTTCTTT

d_call: .
j_call: TRBJ1-5
v_call: TRBV6-1
clone_size: .
cdr3_aa: CASSELGHNQPQHF
cdr3_nt: TGTGCCAGCAGTGAATTGGGGCACAATCAGCCCCAGCATTTT

d_call: TRBD2
j_call: TRBJ2-1
v_call: TRBV4-3
clone_size: .
cdr3_aa: CASSQPPGGMGSNEQFF
cdr3_nt: TGCGCCAGCAGCCAACCCCCGGGGGGGATGGGGTCCAATGAGCAGTTCTTC

d_call: TRBD1
j_call: TRBJ2-1
v_call: TRBV4-1
clone_size: .
cdr3_aa: CASSQEDRVPTYNEQFF
cdr3_nt: TGCGCCAGCAGCCAAGAAGACAGGGTTCCGACCTACAATGAGCAGTTCTTC

d_call: TRBD1
j_call: TRBJ1-4
v_call: TRBV6-5
clone_size: .
cdr3_aa: CASGGQGVKSEKLFF
cdr3_nt: TGTGCCAGCGGGGGACAGGGAGTCAAAAGTGAAAAACTGTTTTTT

d_call: .
j_call: TRBJ1-2
v_call: TRBV14
clone_size: .
cdr3_aa: CASSRYGYTF
cdr3_nt: TGTGCCAGCAGTCGGTATGGCTACACCTTC

d_call: TRBD1
j_call: TRBJ2-7
v_call: TRBV6-5
clone_size: .
cdr3_aa: CASSRDRESYEQYF
cdr3_nt: TGTGCCAGCAGTAGGGACAGGGAGTCCTACGAGCAGTACTTC

d_call: TRBD1
j_call: TRBJ2-4
v_call: TRBV19
clone_size: .
cdr3_aa: CASRGRGLAKNIQYF
cdr3_nt: TGTGCCAGTAGGGGCAGGGGGTTAGCCAAAAACATTCAGTACTTC

d_call: TRBD2
j_call: TRBJ2-2
v_call: TRBV4-2
clone_size: .
cdr3_aa: CASSQDERGGTGELFF
cdr3_nt: TGTGCCAGCAGCCAAGACGAGCGGGGGGGCACCGGGGAGCTGTTTTTT

d_call: .
j_call: TRBJ2-1
v_call: TRBV7-9
clone_size: .
cdr3_aa: CASSPDLSGHNEQFF
cdr3_nt: TGTGCCAGCAGCCCGGACCTGAGCGGGCACAATGAGCAGTTCTTC

d_call: TRBD1
j_call: TRBJ2-2
v_call: TRBV5-1
clone_size: .
cdr3_aa: CASSPGQGARGDGELFF
cdr3_nt: TGCGCCAGCAGCCCAGGACAGGGGGCGCGCGGGGACGGGGAGCTGTTTTTT

d_call: .
j_call: TRBJ2-4
v_call: TRBV19
clone_size: .
cdr3_aa: CASSIRSPPKDNIQYF
cdr3_nt: TGTGCCAGTAGTATCCGGAGCCCACCAAAAGACAACATTCAGTACTTC

d_call: .
j_call: TRBJ1-1
v_call: TRBV15
clone_size: .
cdr3_aa: CATSRDRSGVRGTEAFF
cdr3_nt: TGTGCCACCAGCAGAGATCGAAGTGGGGTCCGAGGGACTGAAGCTTTCTTT

d_call: TRBD1
j_call: TRBJ2-4
v_call: TRBV18
clone_size: .
cdr3_aa: CASSVQGRKNIQYF
cdr3_nt: TGTGCCAGCTCGGTACAGGGGCGCAAAAACATTCAGTACTTC

d_call: TRBD1
j_call: TRBJ2-2
v_call: TRBV5-4
clone_size: few
cdr3_aa: CASSRPTGTGELFF
cdr3_nt: TGTGCCAGCAGCCGCCCGACAGGGACCGGGGAGCTGTTTTTT

d_call: TRBD1
j_call: TRBJ2-7
v_call: TRBV27
clone_size: .
cdr3_aa: CASSLSGGTFRYEQYF
cdr3_nt: TGTGCCAGCAGTTTGTCAGGGGGCACCTTCCGCTACGAGCAGTACTTC

d_call: TRBD1
j_call: TRBJ1-5
v_call: TRBV19
clone_size: .
cdr3_aa: CASALTGNNQPQHF
cdr3_nt: TGTGCCAGTGCACTGACAGGGAACAATCAGCCCCAGCATTTT

d_call: TRBD1
j_call: TRBJ1-3
v_call: TRBV18
clone_size: .
cdr3_aa: CASSRTGLGAGNTIYF
cdr3_nt: TGTGCCAGCTCTCGGACAGGGTTGGGCGCTGGAAACACCATATATTTT

d_call: .
j_call: TRBJ1-1
v_call: TRBV9
clone_size: .
cdr3_aa: CASSPEAGLNTEAFF
cdr3_nt: TGTGCCAGCAGCCCCGAAGCGGGTCTGAACACTGAAGCTTTCTTT

d_call: .
j_call: TRBJ2-7
v_call: TRBV3-1/TRBV3-2
clone_size: .
cdr3_aa: CASSQPPGHHFYEQYF
cdr3_nt: TGTGCCAGCAGCCAACCGCCGGGACACCACTTTTACGAGCAGTACTTC